The 8 T cell receptor beta chains presented below share a single source sample, sequenced in a study of blood T cell repertoires in COVID-19. Profiling relied on immunoSEQ multiplex PCR, and the TCRdb table lists in-frame clones only, not all of them. The sample has 100,000 to 150,000 clones; around 87% are singletons. Sequencing used peripheral blood. These receptors were obtained from a man aged 70-80 years with active COVID-19.

This clone was detected only a few times. CDR3 region: CASSFDREVNEQFF. Written as DNA, the CDR3 is TGTGCCAGCAGCTTCGACAGGGAGGTGAATGAGCAGTTCTTC. The gene calls are TRBV7-2 and TRBJ2-1, with D maybe TRBD1 (7 bases). Germline V gives CDR1 SGHTA, CDR2 FQGNSA. V was shortened by 3 bases and J by 7 bases, with 13 bases between the two germline ends. The CDR3 is made up of 14 amino acids.

A single count supports this clone. The rearrangement uses TRBV13 and TRBJ2-1; TRBD2 matches 11 bases. CDR1 and CDR2 (germline): PRHDT, FYEKMQ (reference sequence). Unmatched junction bases numbered 6, after V lost 1 base and J lost 7 bases. CDR3 length: 16 residues. The CDR3 DNA reads TGTGCCAGCAGCTTAGAAAAACTAGCGGGAGTTAATGAGCAGTTCTTC. It encodes CASSLEKLAGVNEQFF.

The V gene is TRBV6-5, the J gene TRBJ1-5; D gene unclear. Germline loops: CDR1 MNHEY, CDR2 SVGAGI. Trimming cost V 0 bases and J 0 bases, with 6 bases left between them. The CDR3 has 15 amino acids. CDR3 sequence (DNA): TGTGCCAGCAGTTACTCGAGAGCTAGCAATCAGCCCCAGCATTTT. It is translated as CASSYSRASNQPQHF.

The chain employs TRBV24-1 and TRBJ2-3; 16 bases map to TRBD2. Germline CDR1 KGHDR, CDR2 SFDVKD. The CDR3 is made up of 20 amino acids. Trimming cost V 4 bases and J 4 bases; bases outside gene matches: 13. As DNA, the CDR3 is TGTGCCACCAGTGACCCCGCCGGGACTAGCGGGAGGGCCCAAGCAGATACGCAGTATTTT. It is translated as CATSDPAGTSGRAQADTQYF.

This chain links TRBV5-6 with TRBJ2-7, with 8 bases that match TRBD1. Per the germline V gene, CDR1 is SGHDT and CDR2 is YYEEEE. The CDR3 spans 15 residues. J gave up 4 bases and V 3 bases, and 9 bases lay outside the gene matches. Here the CDR3 reads CASSSGDRGRYEQYF. Here the CDR3 DNA reads TGTGCCAGCAGCTCGGGAGACAGGGGAAGATACGAGCAGTACTTC. Full variable domain (outside the CDR3, taken from reference TRBV5-6 and TRBJ2-7): DAGVTQSPTHLIKTRGQQVTLRCSPKSGHDTVSWYQQALGQGPQFIFQYYEEEERQRGNFPDRFSGHQFPNYSSELNVNALLLGDSALYLCASSSGDRGRYEQYFGPGTRLTVT.

This sequence joins TRBV19 and TRBJ2-7; D is uncertain. The CDR3 consists of 10 residues. Germline assignment: CDR1 LNHDA and CDR2 SQIVND (reference sequence). V gave up 9 bases and J gave up 3 bases, with 6 bases separating them. The CDR3 coding sequence is TGTGCCAGCGCGAACTACGAGCAGTACTTC. This codes for CASANYEQYF.

V gene TRBV19 combines with J gene TRBJ2-1; TRBD2 agrees at 16 bases. Unmatched junction bases numbered 20, after V lost 5 bases and J lost 10 bases. Germline V gives CDR1 LNHDA, CDR2 SQIVND (reference sequence). The CDR3 contains 20 residues. CDR3 sequence (DNA): TGTGCCAGTAGTCTCCCCGGGACGCTGGGGACTAGCGGGAGGGCCGGGGAGCAGTTCTTC. Its translation is CASSLPGTLGTSGRAGEQFF.

This chain joins TRBV4-2 and TRBJ2-1; 11 bases line up with TRBD2. The germline CDR1 and CDR2 sequences are LGHNA and YNFKEQ. Losses at the gene ends were 4 bases for V and 10 bases for J; bases not matched to a gene: 9. The CDR3 is 15 amino acids. CDR3 loop: CASSLSSGRAEEQFF. Written as DNA, the CDR3 is TGTGCCAGCAGCCTTAGTAGCGGGAGGGCTGAAGAGCAGTTCTTC.